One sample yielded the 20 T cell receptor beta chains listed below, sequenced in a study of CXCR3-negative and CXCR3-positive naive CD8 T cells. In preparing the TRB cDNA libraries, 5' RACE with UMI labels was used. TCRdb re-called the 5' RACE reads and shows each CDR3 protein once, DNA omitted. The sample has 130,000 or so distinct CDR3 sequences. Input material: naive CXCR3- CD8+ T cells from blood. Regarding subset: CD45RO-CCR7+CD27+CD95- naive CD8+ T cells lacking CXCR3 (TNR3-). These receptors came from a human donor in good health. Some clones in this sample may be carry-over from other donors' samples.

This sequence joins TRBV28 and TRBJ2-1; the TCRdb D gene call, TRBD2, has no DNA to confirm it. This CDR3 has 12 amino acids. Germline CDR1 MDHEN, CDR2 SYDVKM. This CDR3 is CASSWLADEQFF.

CDR3 sequence reads: CASSLVTQTYEQYF. The rearrangement links TRBV5-6 to TRBJ2-7. CDR1 and CDR2 (germline): SGHDT, YYEEEE. The CDR3 has 14 residues.

This CDR3 reads CASSLGPLAGGAKNIQYF. This rearrangement joins TRBV7-3 to TRBJ2-4; TCRdb gives TRBD2 as the D gene, but with no DNA this cannot be confirmed. The germline V gene encodes CDR1 SGHTA and CDR2 FQGTGA. The CDR3 has 18 residues. Looking up the rest from reference TRBV7-3 and TRBJ2-4 gives the full variable domain: GAGVSQTPSNKVTEKGKYVELRCDPISGHTALYWYRQSLGQGPEFLIYFQGTGAADDSGLPNDRFFAVRPEGSVSTLKIQRTERGDSAVYLCASSLGPLAGGAKNIQYFGAGTRLSVL.

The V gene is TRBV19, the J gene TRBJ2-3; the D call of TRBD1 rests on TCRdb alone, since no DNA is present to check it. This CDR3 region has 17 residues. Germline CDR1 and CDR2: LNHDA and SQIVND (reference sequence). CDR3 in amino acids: CASSIAVVGGLADTQYF.

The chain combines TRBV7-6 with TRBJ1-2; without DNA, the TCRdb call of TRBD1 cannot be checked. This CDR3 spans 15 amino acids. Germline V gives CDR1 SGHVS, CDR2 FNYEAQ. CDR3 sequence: CASSATGTGPYGYTF.

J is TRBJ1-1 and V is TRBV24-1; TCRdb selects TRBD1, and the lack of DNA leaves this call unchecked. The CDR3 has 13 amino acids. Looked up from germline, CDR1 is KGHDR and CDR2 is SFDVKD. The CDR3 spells CATSEGVNTEAFF.

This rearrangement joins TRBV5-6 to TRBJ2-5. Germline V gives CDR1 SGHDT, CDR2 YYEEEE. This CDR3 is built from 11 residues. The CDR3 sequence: CASSLDETQYF.

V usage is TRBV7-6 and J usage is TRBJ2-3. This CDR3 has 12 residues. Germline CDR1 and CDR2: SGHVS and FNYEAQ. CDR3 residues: CASRRSTDTQYF.

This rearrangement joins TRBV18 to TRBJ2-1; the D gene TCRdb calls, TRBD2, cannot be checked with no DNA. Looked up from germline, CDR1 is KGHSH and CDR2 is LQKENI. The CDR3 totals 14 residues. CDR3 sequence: CASSPLAGDPEQFF.

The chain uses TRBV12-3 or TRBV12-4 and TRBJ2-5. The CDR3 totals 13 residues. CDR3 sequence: CASSFGVGETQYF.

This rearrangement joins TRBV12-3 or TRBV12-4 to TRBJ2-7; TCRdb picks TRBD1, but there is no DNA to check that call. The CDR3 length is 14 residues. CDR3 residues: CASSLTGGRYEQYF.

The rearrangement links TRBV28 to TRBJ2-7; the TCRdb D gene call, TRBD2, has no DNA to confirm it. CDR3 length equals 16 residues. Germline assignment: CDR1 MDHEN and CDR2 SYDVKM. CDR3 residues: CASSPPPDYTSYEQYF.

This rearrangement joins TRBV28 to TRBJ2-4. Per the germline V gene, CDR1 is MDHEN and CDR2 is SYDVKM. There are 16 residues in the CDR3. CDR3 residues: CASSLSGVLAKNIQYF. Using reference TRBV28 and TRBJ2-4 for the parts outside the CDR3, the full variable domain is DVKVTQSSRYLVKRTGEKVFLECVQDMDHENMFWYRQDPGLGLRLIYFSYDVKMKEKGDIPEGYSVSREKKERFSLILESASTNQTSMYLCASSLSGVLAKNIQYFGAGTRLSVL.

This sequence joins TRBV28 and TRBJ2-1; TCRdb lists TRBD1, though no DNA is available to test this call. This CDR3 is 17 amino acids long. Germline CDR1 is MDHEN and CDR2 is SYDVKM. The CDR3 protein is CASSFPLTGGSYNEQFF.

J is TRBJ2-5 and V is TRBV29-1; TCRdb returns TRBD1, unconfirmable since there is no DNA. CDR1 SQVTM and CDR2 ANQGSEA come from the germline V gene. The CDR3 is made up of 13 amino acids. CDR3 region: CSARAGGRETQYF.

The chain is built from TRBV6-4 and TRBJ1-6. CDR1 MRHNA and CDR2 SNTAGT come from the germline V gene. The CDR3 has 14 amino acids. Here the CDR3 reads CASSEGRENSPLHF.

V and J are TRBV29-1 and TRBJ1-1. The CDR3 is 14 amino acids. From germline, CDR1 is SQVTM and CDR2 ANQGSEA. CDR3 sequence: CSVEDPQDVGEAFF.

This chain's CDR3 is CASSFRGGAIYEQYF. V gene TRBV7-9 combines with J gene TRBJ2-7; with no DNA, the TCRdb D assignment of TRBD2 cannot be verified. The CDR3 has 15 residues. Germline CDR1 reads SEHNR; CDR2 reads FQNEAQ (reference sequence).

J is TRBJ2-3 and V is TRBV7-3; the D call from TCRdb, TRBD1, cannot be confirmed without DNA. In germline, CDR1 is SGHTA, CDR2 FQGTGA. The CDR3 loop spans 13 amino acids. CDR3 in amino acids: CASSPKGGDTQYF.

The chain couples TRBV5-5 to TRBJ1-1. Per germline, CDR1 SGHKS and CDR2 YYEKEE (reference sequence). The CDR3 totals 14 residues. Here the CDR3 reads CASSLFGYNTEAFF.